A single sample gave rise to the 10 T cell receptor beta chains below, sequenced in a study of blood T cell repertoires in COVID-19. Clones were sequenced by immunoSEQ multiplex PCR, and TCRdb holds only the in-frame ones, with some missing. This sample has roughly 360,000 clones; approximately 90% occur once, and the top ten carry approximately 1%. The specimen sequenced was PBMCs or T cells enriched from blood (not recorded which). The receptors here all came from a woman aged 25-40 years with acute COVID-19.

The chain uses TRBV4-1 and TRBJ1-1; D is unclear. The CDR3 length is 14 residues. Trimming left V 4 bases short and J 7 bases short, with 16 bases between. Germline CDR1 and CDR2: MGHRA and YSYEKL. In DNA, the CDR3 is TGCGCCAGCAGCCCCTACCTGGGGAGTATTGAAGCTTTCTTT. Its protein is CASSPYLGSIEAFF.

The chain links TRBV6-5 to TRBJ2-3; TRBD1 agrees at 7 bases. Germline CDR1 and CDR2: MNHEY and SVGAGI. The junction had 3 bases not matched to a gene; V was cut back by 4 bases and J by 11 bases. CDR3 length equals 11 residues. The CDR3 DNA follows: TGTGCCAGCAGTTTGGGACAGCTGCAGTATTTT. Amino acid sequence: CASSLGQLQYF.

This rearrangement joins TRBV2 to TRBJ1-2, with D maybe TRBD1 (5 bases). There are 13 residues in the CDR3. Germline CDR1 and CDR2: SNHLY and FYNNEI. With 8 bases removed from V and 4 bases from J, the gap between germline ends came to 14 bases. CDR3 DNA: TGTGCCAGCGAGAAGGGACTAACCTATGGCTACACCTTC. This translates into CASEKGLTYGYTF.

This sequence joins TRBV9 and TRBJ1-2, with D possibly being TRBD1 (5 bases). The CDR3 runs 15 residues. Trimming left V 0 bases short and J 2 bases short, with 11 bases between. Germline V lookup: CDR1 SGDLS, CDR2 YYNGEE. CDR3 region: CASSVDPAGNYGYTF. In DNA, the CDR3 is TGTGCCAGCAGCGTAGACCCGGCAGGGAACTATGGCTACACCTTC.

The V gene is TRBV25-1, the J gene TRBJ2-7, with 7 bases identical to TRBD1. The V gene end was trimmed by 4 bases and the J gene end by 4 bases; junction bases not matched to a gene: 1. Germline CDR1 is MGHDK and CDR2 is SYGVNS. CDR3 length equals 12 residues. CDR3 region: CASSGQGYEQYF. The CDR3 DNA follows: TGTGCCAGCAGTGGACAGGGTTACGAGCAGTACTTC.

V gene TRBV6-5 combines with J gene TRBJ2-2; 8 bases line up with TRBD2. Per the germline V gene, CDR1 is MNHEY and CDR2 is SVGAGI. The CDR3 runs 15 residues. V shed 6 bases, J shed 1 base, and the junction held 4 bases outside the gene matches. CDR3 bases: TGTGCCAGCAGACCTCGGGGGGGGAACACCGGGGAGCTGTTTTTT. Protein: CASRPRGGNTGELFF.

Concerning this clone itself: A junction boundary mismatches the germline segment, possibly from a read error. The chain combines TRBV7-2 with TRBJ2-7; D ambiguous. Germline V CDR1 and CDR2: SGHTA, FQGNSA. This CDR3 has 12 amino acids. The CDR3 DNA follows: TGTGCCAGCAGCCCTACCTCCCACGAGCAGTACTTC. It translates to CASSPTSHEQYF. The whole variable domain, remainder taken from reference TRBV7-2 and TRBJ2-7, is GAGVSQSPSNKVTEKGKDVELRCDPISGHTALYWYRQSLGQGLEFLIYFQGNSAPDKSGLPSDRFSAERTGGSVSTLTIQRTQQEDSAVYLCASSPTSHEQYFGPGTRLTVT.

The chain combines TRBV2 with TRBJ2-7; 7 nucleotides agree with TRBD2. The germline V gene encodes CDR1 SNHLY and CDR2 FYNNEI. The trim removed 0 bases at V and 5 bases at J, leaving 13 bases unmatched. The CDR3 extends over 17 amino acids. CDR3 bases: TGTGCCAGCAGTGAAGCGCTTACAGGACTAGTAACCCACGAGCAGTACTTC. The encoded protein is CASSEALTGLVTHEQYF. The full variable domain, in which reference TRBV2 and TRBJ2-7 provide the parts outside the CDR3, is EPEVTQTPSHQVTQMGQEVILRCVPISNHLYFYWYRQILGQKVEFLVSFYNNEISEKSEIFDDQFSVERPDGSNFTLKIRSTKLEDSAMYFCASSEALTGLVTHEQYFGPGTRLTVT.

The CDR3 DNA sequence: TGTGCCGGAGCCGACAGCCGCCCGGGTTTTTCTGAGCAGTTCTTC. Its translation is CAGADSRPGFSEQFF. The chain recombines TRBV2 with TRBJ2-1; the D gene is possibly TRBD1 (5 bases). Germline CDR1 reads SNHLY; CDR2 reads FYNNEI. The CDR3 runs to 15 residues. Trimming shortened V by 11 bases and J by 9 bases, and 26 bases separated the two germline ends.

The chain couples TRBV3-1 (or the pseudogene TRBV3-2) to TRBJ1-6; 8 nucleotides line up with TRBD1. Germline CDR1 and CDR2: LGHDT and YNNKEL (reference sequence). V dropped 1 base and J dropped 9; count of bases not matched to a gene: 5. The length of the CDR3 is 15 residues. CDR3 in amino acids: CASSQGTGLPSPLHF. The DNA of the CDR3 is TGTGCCAGCAGCCAAGGGACAGGGCTACCTTCACCCCTCCACTTT.